This TCR beta chain was captured by sequencing in a study of blood T cell repertoires in COVID-19. Study at large: The United States, Italy and Spain were the sources of the acute and convalescent COVID-19 samples. T cells, B-cell-depleted T cells, or PBMCs supplied cDNA or gDNA.

This clone has only one observation. Germline V gives CDR1 ENHRY, CDR2 SYGVKD. This CDR3 has 15 residues. V shed 6 bases and J shed 8 bases, with 22 bases lying between them. Original handling: Estimates of nucleated cell counts were drawn from the amplification of reference gene primers. Data came from immunoSEQ multiplex PCR; TCRdb stores just in-frame clones and leaves some out. That table supplies the V and J calls and clone size; D and trimming were determined from the DNA. The sample yields roughly 200,000 clones, about 85% seen once. The chain has TRBV10-3 and TRBJ1-2; the D is unclear. The receptor was derived from a man between 60 and 75 years old with active or convalescent COVID-19. The sequencing sample was made of peripheral blood. This chain's CDR3 is CAISARGSDPGGYTF. For the CDR3, the DNA is TGTGCCATCAGCGCCCGGGGTTCCGATCCGGGGGGCTACACCTTC.